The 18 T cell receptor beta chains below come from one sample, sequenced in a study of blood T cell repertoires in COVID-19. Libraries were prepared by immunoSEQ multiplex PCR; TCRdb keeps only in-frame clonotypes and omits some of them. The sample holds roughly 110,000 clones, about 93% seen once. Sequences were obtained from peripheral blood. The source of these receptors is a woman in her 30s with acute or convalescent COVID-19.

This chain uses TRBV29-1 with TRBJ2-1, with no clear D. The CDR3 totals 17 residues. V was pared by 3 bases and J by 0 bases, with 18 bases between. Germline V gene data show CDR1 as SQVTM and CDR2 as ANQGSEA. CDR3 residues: CSVDPTGDAFSYNEQFF. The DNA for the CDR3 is TGCAGCGTTGACCCCACCGGAGACGCGTTCTCCTACAATGAGCAGTTCTTC.

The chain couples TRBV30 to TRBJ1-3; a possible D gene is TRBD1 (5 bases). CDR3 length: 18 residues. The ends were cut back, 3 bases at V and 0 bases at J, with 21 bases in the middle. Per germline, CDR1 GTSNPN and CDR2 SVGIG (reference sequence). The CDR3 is CAWSADKGQVTSGNTIYF. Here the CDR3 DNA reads TGTGCCTGGAGCGCGGACAAGGGTCAAGTAACCTCTGGAAACACCATATATTTT. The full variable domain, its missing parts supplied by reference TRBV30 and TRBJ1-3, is SQTIHQWPATLVQPVGSPLSLECTVEGTSNPNLYWYRQAAGRGLQLLFYSVGIGQISSEVPQNLSASRPQDRQFILSSKKLLLSDSGFYLCAWSADKGQVTSGNTIYFGEGSWLTVV.

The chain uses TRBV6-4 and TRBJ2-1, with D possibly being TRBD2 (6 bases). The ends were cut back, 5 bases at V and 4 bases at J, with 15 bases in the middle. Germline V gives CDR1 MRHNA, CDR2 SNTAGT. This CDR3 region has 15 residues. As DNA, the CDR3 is TGTGCCAGCAGTTCTCCGGGACTTTATTACAATGAGCAGTTCTTC. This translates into CASSSPGLYYNEQFF.

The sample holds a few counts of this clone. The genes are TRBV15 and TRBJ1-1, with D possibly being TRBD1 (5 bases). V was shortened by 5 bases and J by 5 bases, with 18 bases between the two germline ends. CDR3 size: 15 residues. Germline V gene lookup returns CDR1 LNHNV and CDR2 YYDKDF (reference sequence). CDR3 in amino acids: CATSLTGHSGTEAFF. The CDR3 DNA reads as TGTGCCACCAGCCTAACCGGACATTCAGGGACTGAAGCTTTCTTT.

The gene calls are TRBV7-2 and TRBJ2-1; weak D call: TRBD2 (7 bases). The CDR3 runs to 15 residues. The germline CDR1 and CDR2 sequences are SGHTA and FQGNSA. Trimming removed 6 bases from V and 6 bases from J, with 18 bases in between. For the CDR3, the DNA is TGTGCCAGCAGACTTGGGGGGGCGACTCCCAATGAGCAGTTCTTC. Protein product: CASRLGGATPNEQFF.

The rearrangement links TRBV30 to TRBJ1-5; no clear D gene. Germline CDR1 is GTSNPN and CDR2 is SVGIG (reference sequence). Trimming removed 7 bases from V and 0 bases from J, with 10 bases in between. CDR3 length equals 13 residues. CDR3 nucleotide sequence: TGTGCCTATGAGAGTAATAGCAATCAGCCCCAGCATTTT. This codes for CAYESNSNQPQHF.

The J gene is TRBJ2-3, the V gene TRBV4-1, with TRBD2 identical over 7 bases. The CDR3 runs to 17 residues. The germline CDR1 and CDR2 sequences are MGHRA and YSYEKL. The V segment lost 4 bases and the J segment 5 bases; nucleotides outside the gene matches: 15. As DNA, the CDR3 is TGCGCCAGCAGCCTAATTGGGGGGGGTTTAGTTGGAGATACGCAGTATTTT. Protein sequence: CASSLIGGGLVGDTQYF.

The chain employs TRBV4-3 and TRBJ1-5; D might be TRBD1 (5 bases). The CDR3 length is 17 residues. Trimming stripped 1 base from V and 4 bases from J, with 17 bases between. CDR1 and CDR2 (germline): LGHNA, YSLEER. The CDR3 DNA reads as TGCGCCAGCAGCCAAGCTCACAGGAGCGATTGGAATCAGCCCCAGCATTTT. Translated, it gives CASSQAHRSDWNQPQHF.

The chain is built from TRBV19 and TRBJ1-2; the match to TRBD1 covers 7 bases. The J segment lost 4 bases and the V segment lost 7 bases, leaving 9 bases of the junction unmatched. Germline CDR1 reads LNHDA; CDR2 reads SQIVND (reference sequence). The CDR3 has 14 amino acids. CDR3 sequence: CASTPGQSFYGYTF. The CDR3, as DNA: TGTGCCAGTACCCCGGGACAGAGTTTCTATGGCTACACCTTC.

CDR3 sequence: CASRLGGAYGYTF. The CDR3 nucleotides are TGTGCCAGCAGGCTGGGGGGGGCATATGGCTACACCTTC. The gene calls are TRBV28 and TRBJ1-2; tentative D call: TRBD1 (6 bases). The CDR3 runs 13 residues. V lost 6 bases and J lost 5, with 13 bases in between. Germline values: CDR1 MDHEN, CDR2 SYDVKM.

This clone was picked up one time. DNA of the CDR3: TGTGCCAGCCAGGGGGTCGCAAACACCATATATTTT. Protein product: CASQGVANTIYF. V and J are TRBV28 and TRBJ1-3; TRBD1 matches at 7 bases. CDR1 MDHEN and CDR2 SYDVKM come from the germline V gene. The CDR3 is made up of 12 amino acids. With 8 bases clipped from V and 6 bases from J, the junction kept 4 bases outside the gene matches.

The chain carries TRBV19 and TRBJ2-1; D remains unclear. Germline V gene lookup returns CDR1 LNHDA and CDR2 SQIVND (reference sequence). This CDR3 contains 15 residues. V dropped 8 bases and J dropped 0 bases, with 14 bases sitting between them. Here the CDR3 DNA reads TGTGCCAGTGCCCCCCGATTTAGCTCCTACAATGAGCAGTTCTTC. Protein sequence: CASAPRFSSYNEQFF.

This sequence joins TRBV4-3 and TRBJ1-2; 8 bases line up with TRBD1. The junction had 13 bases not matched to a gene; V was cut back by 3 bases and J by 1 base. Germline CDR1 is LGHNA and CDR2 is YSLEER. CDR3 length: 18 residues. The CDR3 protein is CASSHNIPRQGYNYGYTF. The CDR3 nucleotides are TGCGCCAGCAGCCACAACATCCCCCGACAGGGGTATAACTATGGCTACACCTTC.

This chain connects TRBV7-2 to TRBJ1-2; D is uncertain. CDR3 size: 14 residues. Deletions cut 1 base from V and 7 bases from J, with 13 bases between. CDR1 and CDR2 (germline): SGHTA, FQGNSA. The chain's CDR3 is CASSLDSRFSGYTF. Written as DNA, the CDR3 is TGTGCCAGCAGCTTAGATTCCAGATTTTCTGGCTACACCTTC.

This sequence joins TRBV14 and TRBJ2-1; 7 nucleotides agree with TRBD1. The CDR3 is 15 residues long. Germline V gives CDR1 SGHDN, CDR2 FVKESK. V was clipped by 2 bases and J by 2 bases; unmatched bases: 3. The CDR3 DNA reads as TGTGCCAGCAGCCAATGGGACAGCACCTACAATGAGCAGTTCTTC. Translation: CASSQWDSTYNEQFF.

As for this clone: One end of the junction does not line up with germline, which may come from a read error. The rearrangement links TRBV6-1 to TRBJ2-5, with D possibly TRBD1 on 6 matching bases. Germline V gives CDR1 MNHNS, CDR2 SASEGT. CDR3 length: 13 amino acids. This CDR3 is CASCDRYQETQYF. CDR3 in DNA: TGTGCCAGCTGTGACAGGTACCAAGAGACCCAGTACTTC.

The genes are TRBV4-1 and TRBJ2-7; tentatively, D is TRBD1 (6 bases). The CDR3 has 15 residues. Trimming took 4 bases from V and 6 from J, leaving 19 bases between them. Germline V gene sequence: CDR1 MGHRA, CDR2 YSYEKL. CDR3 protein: CASSREEQGWSEQYF. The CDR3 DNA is TGCGCCAGCAGCCGAGAAGAACAGGGATGGTCCGAGCAGTACTTC.

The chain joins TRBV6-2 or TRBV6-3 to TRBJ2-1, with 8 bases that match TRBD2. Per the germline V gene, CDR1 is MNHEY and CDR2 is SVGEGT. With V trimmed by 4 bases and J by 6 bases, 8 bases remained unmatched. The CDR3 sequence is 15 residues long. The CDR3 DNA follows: TGTGCCAGCAGTTTTATGAGCGGGGGAAGCAATGAGCAGTTCTTC. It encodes CASSFMSGGSNEQFF.